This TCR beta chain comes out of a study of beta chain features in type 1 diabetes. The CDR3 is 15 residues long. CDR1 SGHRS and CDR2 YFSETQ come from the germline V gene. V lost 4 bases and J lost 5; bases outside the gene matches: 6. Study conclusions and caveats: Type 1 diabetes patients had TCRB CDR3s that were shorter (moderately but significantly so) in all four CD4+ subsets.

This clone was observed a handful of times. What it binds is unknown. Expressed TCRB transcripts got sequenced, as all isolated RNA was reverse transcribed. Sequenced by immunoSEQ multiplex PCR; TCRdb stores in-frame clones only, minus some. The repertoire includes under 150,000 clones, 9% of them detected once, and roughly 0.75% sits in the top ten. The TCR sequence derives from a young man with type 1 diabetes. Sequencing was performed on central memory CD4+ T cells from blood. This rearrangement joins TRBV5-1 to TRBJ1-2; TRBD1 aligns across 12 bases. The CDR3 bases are TGCGCCAGCAGCACGGGACAGGGGGCCCTTTATGGCTACACCTTC. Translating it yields CASSTGQGALYGYTF.